This T cell receptor (beta chain) stems from a study of blood T cell repertoires in COVID-19. Libraries were prepared by immunoSEQ multiplex PCR; TCRdb keeps only in-frame clonotypes and omits some of them. The sample carries about 200,000 clones, roughly 94% recorded once. This CDR3 spans 14 amino acids. CDR1 is LGHDT and CDR2 is YNNKEL in the germline V gene (reference sequence). Trimming took 4 bases from V and 2 from J; bases not matched to a gene: 4. Material: peripheral blood. The clonotype originates from a man aged 25 to 40 with COVID-19, enrolled during active disease. The chain is built from TRBV3-1 (or the pseudogene TRBV3-2) and TRBJ1-1; TRBD1 matches 7 bases. CDR3 residues: CASSRNRGNTEAFF. The CDR3 DNA follows: TGTGCCAGCAGCCGTAACAGGGGTAACACTGAAGCTTTCTTT.